This T cell receptor beta chain was documented in a study of blood T cells in healthy people across ages. Study results and limitations: Without sorted subsets, naive and antigen-experienced compartments could not be conclusively compared. A strong correlation was seen between TCR beta diversity and naive T cell percentage.

Between the trimmed V and J ends, which lost 2 bases and 6 bases, there was a span of 15 bases. The CDR3 totals 15 residues. CDR1 is SGHRS and CDR2 is YFSETQ in the germline V gene. This clonotype appeared a few times. The antigen is undetermined. Researchers collected about 9.6 milliliters of peripheral blood from every single donor. Sample-barcoded 5' priming and a J-beta primer mix drove a second PCR of about 6 to 12 cycles. All samples yielded 3 million or more CDR3-containing paired-end reads. TCRdb recomputed calls from the 5' RACE reads with MiXCR, one row per CDR3 protein. This table holds hundreds of thousands of distinct CDR3 sequences, roughly three fifths found once.

The chain has TRBV5-1 and TRBJ2-1; D is unclear. The sequenced sample consisted of blood. The source of this sequence is a man aged 40-50 years in good health. CDR3 coding DNA: TGCGCCAGCAGCTTAATTGACCCTACGTCCAATGAGCAGTTCTTC. Amino acids: CASSLIDPTSNEQFF.